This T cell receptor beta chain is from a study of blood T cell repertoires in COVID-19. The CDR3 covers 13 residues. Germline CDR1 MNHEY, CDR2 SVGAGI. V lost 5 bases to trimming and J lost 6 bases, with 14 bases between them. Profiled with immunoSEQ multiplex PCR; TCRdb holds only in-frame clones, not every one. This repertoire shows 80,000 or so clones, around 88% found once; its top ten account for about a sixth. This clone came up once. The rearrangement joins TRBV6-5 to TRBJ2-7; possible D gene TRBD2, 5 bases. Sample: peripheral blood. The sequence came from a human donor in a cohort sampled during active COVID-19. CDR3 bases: TGTGCCAGCAGTACTCCCTCCAGCGGCGAGCAGTACTTC. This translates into CASSTPSSGEQYF.